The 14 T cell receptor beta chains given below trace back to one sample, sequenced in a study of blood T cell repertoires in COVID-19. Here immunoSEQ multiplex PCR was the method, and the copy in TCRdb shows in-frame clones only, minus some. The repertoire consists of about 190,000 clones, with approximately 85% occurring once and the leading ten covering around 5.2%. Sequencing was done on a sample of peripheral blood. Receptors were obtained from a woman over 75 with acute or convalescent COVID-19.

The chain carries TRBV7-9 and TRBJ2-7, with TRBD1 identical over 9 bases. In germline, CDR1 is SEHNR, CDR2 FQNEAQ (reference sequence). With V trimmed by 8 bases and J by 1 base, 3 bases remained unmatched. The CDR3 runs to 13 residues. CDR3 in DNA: TGTGCCAGCGTCGACAGGGGGTCCTACGAGCAGTACTTC. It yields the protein CASVDRGSYEQYF.

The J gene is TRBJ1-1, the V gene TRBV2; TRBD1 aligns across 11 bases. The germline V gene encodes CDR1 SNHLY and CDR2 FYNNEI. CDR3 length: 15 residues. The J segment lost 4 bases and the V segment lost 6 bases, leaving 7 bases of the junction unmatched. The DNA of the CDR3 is TGTGCCAGCAGGAGGGACAGGGGGGAACTCACTGAAGCTTTCTTT. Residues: CASRRDRGELTEAFF.

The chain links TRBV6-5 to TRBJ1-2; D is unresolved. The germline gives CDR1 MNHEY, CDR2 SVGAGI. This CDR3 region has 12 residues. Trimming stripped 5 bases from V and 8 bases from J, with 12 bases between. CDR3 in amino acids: CASSRPTSGYTF. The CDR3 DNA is TGTGCCAGCAGTCGCCCCACGAGCGGCTACACCTTC.

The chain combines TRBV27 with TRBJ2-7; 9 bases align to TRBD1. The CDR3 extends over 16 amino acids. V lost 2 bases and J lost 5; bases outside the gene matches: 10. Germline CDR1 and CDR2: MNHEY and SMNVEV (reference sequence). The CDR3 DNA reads TGTGCCAGCAGTTTAGGTATTTGGACAGGGGTCCACGAGCAGTACTTC. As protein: CASSLGIWTGVHEQYF.

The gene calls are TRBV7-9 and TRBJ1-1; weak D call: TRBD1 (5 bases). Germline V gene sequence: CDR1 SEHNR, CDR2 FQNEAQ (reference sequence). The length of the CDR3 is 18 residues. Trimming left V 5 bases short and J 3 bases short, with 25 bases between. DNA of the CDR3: TGTGCCAGCAGCGTAATTCGTGGAAGGGACTCAAGGGACACTGAAGCTTTCTTT. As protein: CASSVIRGRDSRDTEAFF.

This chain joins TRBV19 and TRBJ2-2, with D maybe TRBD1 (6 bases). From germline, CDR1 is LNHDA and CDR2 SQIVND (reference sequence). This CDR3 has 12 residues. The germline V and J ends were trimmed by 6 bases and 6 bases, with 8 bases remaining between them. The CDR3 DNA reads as TGTGCCAGTAGACCAGGGGCCGGGGAGCTGTTTTTT. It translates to CASRPGAGELFF. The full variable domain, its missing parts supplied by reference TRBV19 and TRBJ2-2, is DGGITQSPKYLFRKEGQNVTLSCEQNLNHDAMYWYRQDPGQGLRLIYYSQIVNDFQKGDIAEGYSVSREKKESFPLTVTSAQKNPTAFYLCASRPGAGELFFGEGSRLTVL.

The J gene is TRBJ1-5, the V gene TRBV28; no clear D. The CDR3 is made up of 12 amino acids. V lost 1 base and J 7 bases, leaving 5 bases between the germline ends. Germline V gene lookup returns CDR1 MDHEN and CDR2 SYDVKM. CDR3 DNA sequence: TGTGCCAGCAGTTTATTGTCACAGCCCCAGCATTTT. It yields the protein CASSLLSQPQHF.

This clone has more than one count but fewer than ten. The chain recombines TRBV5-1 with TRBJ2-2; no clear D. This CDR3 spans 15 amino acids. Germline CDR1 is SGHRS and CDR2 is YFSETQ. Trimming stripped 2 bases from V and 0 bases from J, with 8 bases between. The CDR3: CASSLLQANTGELFF. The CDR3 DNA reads TGCGCCAGCAGCTTACTACAAGCGAACACCGGGGAGCTGTTTTTT.

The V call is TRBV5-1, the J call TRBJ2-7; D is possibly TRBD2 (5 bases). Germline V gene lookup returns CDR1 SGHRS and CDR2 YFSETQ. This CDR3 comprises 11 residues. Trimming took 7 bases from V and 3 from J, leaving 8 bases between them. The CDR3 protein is CASLDCYEQYF. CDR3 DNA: TGCGCCAGCTTGGACTGCTACGAGCAGTACTTC.

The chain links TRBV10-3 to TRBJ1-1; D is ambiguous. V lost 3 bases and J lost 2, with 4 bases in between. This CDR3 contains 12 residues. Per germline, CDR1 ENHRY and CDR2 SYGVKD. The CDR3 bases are TGTGCCATCAGTGACAGAAACACTGAAGCTTTCTTT. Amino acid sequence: CAISDRNTEAFF.

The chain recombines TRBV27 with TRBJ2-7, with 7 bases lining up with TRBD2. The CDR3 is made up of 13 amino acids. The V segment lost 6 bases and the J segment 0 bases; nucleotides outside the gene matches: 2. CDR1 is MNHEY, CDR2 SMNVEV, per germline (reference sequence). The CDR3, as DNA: TGTGCCAGCAGGGCTAGCGGCTCCTACGAGCAGTACTTC. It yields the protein CASRASGSYEQYF.

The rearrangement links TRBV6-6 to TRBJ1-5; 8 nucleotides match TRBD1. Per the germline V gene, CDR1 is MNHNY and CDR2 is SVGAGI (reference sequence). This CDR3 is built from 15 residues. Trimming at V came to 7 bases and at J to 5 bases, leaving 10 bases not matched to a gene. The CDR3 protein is CASTPETGVYQPQHF. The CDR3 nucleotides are TGTGCCAGCACTCCCGAGACAGGGGTTTATCAGCCCCAGCATTTT.

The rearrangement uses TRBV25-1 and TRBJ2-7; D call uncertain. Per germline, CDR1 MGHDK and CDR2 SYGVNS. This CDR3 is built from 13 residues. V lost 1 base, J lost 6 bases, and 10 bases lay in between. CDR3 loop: CASSEFGQAEQYF. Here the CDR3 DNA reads TGTGCCAGCAGTGAATTTGGGCAGGCCGAGCAGTACTTC.

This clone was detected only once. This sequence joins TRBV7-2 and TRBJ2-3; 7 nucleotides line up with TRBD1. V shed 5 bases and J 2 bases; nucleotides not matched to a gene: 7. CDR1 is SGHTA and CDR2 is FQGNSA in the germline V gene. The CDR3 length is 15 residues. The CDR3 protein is CASSLRQGITDTQYF. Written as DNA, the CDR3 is TGTGCCAGCAGCCTTAGACAGGGAATCACAGATACGCAGTATTTT.